The 21 T cell receptor beta chains reported below all come from one sample, sequenced in a study of cytomegalovirus exposure and HLA in healthy donors. PCR used 60 Vbeta primers and 13 Jbeta primers. Profiling relied on immunoSEQ multiplex PCR, and the TCRdb table lists in-frame clones only, not all of them. The sample records 200,000 to 250,000 clones, approximately 84% being singletons. Material: PBMCs. These receptors were collected from a woman in her 40s in good health and CMV-seronegative.

V and J are TRBV6-1 and TRBJ2-5, with a weak D call TRBD2 (6 bases). Trimming removed 8 bases at V and 7 bases at J, with 14 bases between. The CDR3 runs to 12 residues. The germline V gene encodes CDR1 MNHNS and CDR2 SASEGT. The CDR3 protein is CASRLTGGTQYF. CDR3 DNA: TGTGCCAGCCGCTTGACCGGGGGGACCCAGTACTTC.

The gene calls are TRBV27 and TRBJ1-1; tentatively, D is TRBD1 (6 bases). V was clipped by 8 bases and J by 4 bases, with 14 bases between them. CDR1 is MNHEY, CDR2 SMNVEV, per germline (reference sequence). CDR3 length: 13 residues. The CDR3 bases are TGTGCCAGCGCCCAGGACAGCCTCACTGAAGCTTTCTTT. It specifies CASAQDSLTEAFF.

V usage is TRBV6-5 and J usage is TRBJ1-1; the D gene is possibly TRBD1 (5 bases). The CDR3 loop spans 13 amino acids. Germline CDR1 MNHEY, CDR2 SVGAGI. The V end was cut by 7 bases, the J end by 6 bases, with 15 bases between. The CDR3 sequence: CASILGGGSEAFF. The CDR3 DNA reads TGTGCCAGCATCTTGGGCGGGGGGTCTGAAGCTTTCTTT.

The chain is built from TRBV5-8 and TRBJ1-1, with TRBD1 matching 9 bases. Germline CDR1 SGHTS, CDR2 YDEGEE. The trim removed 4 bases at V and 4 bases at J, leaving 8 bases unmatched. The CDR3 contains 15 residues. The CDR3 DNA sequence: TGTGCCAGCAGCCCGGGGGACAGGGAGGCCACTGAAGCTTTCTTT. This codes for CASSPGDREATEAFF.

J is TRBJ1-6 and V is TRBV18, with 7 bases that match TRBD1. The junction had 6 bases not matched to a gene; V was cut back by 3 bases and J by 7 bases. CDR1 and CDR2 (germline): KGHSH, LQKENI. The CDR3 is made up of 15 amino acids. This CDR3 reads CASSPRDSNNSPLHF. CDR3 nucleotides: TGTGCCAGCTCACCCCGGGACAGTAACAATTCACCCCTCCACTTT.

CDR3 sequence (DNA): TGTGCCAGCACACTACGCCCCCCCGGGGTTACAGATACGCAGTATTTT. This translates into CASTLRPPGVTDTQYF. V usage is TRBV5-4 and J usage is TRBJ2-3, with a possible D match to TRBD2 (5 bases). CDR1 and CDR2 (germline): SGHNT, YYREEE (reference sequence). The CDR3 runs 16 residues. The germline V and J ends were trimmed by 6 bases and 3 bases, with 20 bases remaining between them.

The CDR3 spells CASSAKDNFVTQYF. As DNA, the CDR3 is TGTGCCAGCAGCGCCAAAGACAATTTTGTGACCCAGTACTTC. This chain connects TRBV7-9 to TRBJ2-5; D remains ambiguous. From germline, CDR1 is SEHNR and CDR2 FQNEAQ (reference sequence). V lost 5 bases to trimming and J lost 7 bases, with 17 bases between them. This CDR3 comprises 14 residues.

This clone has a handful of counts. The chain employs TRBV18 and TRBJ2-3; D is unclear. This CDR3 is 12 amino acids long. Germline V lookup: CDR1 KGHSH, CDR2 LQKENI. V lost 3 bases to trimming and J lost 5 bases, with 6 bases between them. The CDR3 protein is CASSPPGDTQYF. The CDR3 DNA follows: TGTGCCAGCTCACCTCCGGGAGATACGCAGTATTTT.

The chain couples TRBV15 to TRBJ2-2; D is perhaps TRBD2 (6 bases). The CDR3 has 16 residues. Germline V CDR1 and CDR2: LNHNV, YYDKDF (reference sequence). Trimming shortened V by 3 bases and J by 2 bases, and 13 bases separated the two germline ends. The CDR3 region is CATSSLGTSNTGELFF. The CDR3 coding sequence is TGTGCCACCAGCAGTCTAGGGACTTCAAACACCGGGGAGCTGTTTTTT.

The chain links TRBV6-1 to TRBJ2-7; D is ambiguous. V lost 1 base and J lost 0, with 4 bases in between. This CDR3 has 13 amino acids. The V gene's germline CDR1 is MNHNS and CDR2 SASEGT. DNA of the CDR3: TGTGCCAGCAGTGAAGGGAGCTCCTACGAGCAGTACTTC. Encoded protein: CASSEGSSYEQYF.

The chain recombines TRBV27 with TRBJ1-1; TRBD1 aligns across 8 bases. This CDR3 is 15 amino acids long. Germline-derived CDR1 and CDR2 are MNHEY and SMNVEV (reference sequence). The V gene end was trimmed by 2 bases and the J gene end by 5 bases; junction bases not matched to a gene: 7. Here the CDR3 reads CASSLGQGWGTEAFF. The CDR3 region has the DNA TGTGCCAGCAGTTTAGGACAGGGTTGGGGGACTGAAGCTTTCTTT.

The rearrangement joins TRBV5-1 to TRBJ2-7; 7 positions match TRBD1. Germline V lookup: CDR1 SGHRS, CDR2 YFSETQ. The CDR3 is made up of 13 amino acids. V trimming: 4 bases; J trimming: 2 bases; junction bases outside the gene matches: 3. CDR3 DNA sequence: TGCGCCAGCAGCCGGGACAGTACCTACGAGCAGTACTTC. It yields the protein CASSRDSTYEQYF.

This clone has just a few counts. V usage is TRBV12-5 and J usage is TRBJ2-5; D not certain. CDR3 length equals 12 residues. Trimming cost V 4 bases and J 7 bases, with 10 bases left between them. Germline V gene sequence: CDR1 LGHNT, CDR2 FRNRAP. The CDR3 spells CASGYQTGTQYF. CDR3 nucleotide sequence: TGTGCTAGTGGTTACCAGACGGGGACCCAGTACTTC.

The rearrangement uses TRBV5-6 and TRBJ2-7; 11 bases are a match to TRBD2. The CDR3 is 16 amino acids. V trimming: 3 bases; J trimming: 4 bases; junction bases outside the gene matches: 9. Germline V gene lookup returns CDR1 SGHDT and CDR2 YYEEEE. This CDR3 reads CASSSILTSGDYEQYF. The CDR3 DNA reads as TGTGCCAGCAGCTCCATTTTGACTAGCGGGGATTACGAGCAGTACTTC.

The rearrangement uses TRBV10-3 and TRBJ1-1; maybe TRBD1 (5 bases). This CDR3 is built from 15 residues. The germline V and J ends were trimmed by 3 bases and 0 bases, with 11 bases remaining between them. Per the germline V gene, CDR1 is ENHRY and CDR2 is SYGVKD. The CDR3 DNA reads TGTGCCATCAGTGAAGGGAGGGGCATGAACACTGAAGCTTTCTTT. Its protein is CAISEGRGMNTEAFF.

The chain employs TRBV19 and TRBJ2-3; TRBD1 might be the D (7 bases). There are 14 residues in the CDR3. From germline, CDR1 is LNHDA and CDR2 SQIVND (reference sequence). V was pared by 5 bases and J by 5 bases, with 14 bases between. The CDR3 DNA follows: TGTGCCAGTAGTGTCCCAGGGGGGAGAGATACGCAGTATTTT. Residues: CASSVPGGRDTQYF.

The chain links TRBV5-4 to TRBJ2-7; a possible D gene is TRBD2 (5 bases). The V and J ends lost 4 bases and 7 bases respectively, with 21 bases between them. Per the germline V gene, CDR1 is SGHNT and CDR2 is YYREEE (reference sequence). The CDR3 has 15 amino acids. The CDR3 here is CASSPEGRAWGEQYF. The CDR3, as DNA: TGTGCCAGCAGCCCCGAAGGGCGGGCCTGGGGAGAGCAGTACTTC.

There are a few counts of this clone. This chain uses TRBV9 with TRBJ1-3; D remains ambiguous. Trimming took off 0 bases at V and 0 bases at J, with 10 bases between the two ends. In germline, CDR1 is SGDLS, CDR2 YYNGEE. CDR3 length: 16 residues. CDR3 in amino acids: CASSVGPRSSGNTIYF. In DNA, the CDR3 is TGTGCCAGCAGCGTAGGGCCACGGAGCTCTGGAAACACCATATATTTT.

This chain joins TRBV5-1 and TRBJ2-7; 10 nucleotides align to TRBD1. V was clipped by 3 bases and J by 7 bases; unmatched bases: 4. The CDR3 contains 13 residues. Per germline, CDR1 SGHRS and CDR2 YFSETQ. CDR3 DNA sequence: TGCGCCAGCAGCTGGACAGGGGGACAGGAGCAGTACTTC. Its protein product is CASSWTGGQEQYF.

The genes are TRBV28 and TRBJ2-5; D is undetermined. CDR1 MDHEN and CDR2 SYDVKM come from the germline V gene. The CDR3 length is 12 residues. V was trimmed by 2 bases and J by 2 bases, leaving 3 bases between them. The CDR3 reads CASSLQQETQYF. CDR3 DNA sequence: TGTGCCAGCAGTTTACAACAAGAGACCCAGTACTTC.

This clone was picked up a small number of times. The gene calls are TRBV5-1 and TRBJ2-3, with D possibly being TRBD1 (6 bases). V lost 5 bases and J lost 1, with 14 bases in between. This CDR3 contains 15 residues. Per the germline V gene, CDR1 is SGHRS and CDR2 is YFSETQ. The DNA for the CDR3 is TGCGCCAGCAGGCAGGCAGGGGATGGCACAGATACGCAGTATTTT. As protein: CASRQAGDGTDTQYF.